This record concerns one T cell receptor (beta chain) sequence. The antigen remains undetermined. Sequencing was performed with immunoSEQ multiplex PCR; in TCRdb, only in-frame clones are kept and a portion is missing. The table shows about 1.9 million clones, with 80% to 95% occurring only once. CDR3 length: 16 residues. Germline CDR1 SGHNT, CDR2 YYREEE (reference sequence). V was clipped by 4 bases and J by 5 bases, with 19 bases between them. The data originate from a study of shared clonotypes between healthy human individuals. As defined, naive CD8 cells were CD45RO-negative and positively selected for CCR7, with terminally differentiated effector memory CD45RA+ cells excluded. There were only Caucasian adults among the donors, and all lived in Nashville, Tennessee. Whole-study results and caveats: Generally, naive subsets (rather than memory subsets) showed larger estimated richness.

The clonotype was recovered from a man younger than 35 in good health. Some clones in this sample may be carry-over from other donors' samples. Sequenced input: naive CD8+ T cells from PBMCs. The V and J genes are TRBV5-4 and TRBJ2-1, with no clear D. CDR3 nucleotide sequence: TGTGCCAGCAGCGACCCGATGAGCGAATCCGACAATGAGCAGTTCTTC. Translation: CASSDPMSESDNEQFF.